This TCR beta chain was captured in a study of beta chain features in type 1 diabetes. Study-level points and caveats: Moderately but significantly shorter TCRB CDR3s were found in Type 1 diabetes patients in all four CD4+ subsets.

TCRB transcripts that were expressed got sequenced, as all of the isolated RNA had been reverse transcribed. Here immunoSEQ multiplex PCR was the method, and the copy in TCRdb shows in-frame clones only, minus some. The sample has about 340,000 clones, roughly 14% seen once. The authors obtained over 95% purity in all sorted populations. CDR3 length: 14 amino acids. The V gene end was trimmed by 4 bases and the J gene end by 4 bases; junction bases not matched to a gene: 7. Per the germline V gene, CDR1 is SGHRS and CDR2 is YFSETQ. Comments on this clone: Antigen unknown.

This sequence joins TRBV5-1 and TRBJ2-7; 8 positions agree with TRBD2. This receptor was obtained from a woman aged 18-35 years with type 1 diabetes. The sequencing input was naive CD4+ T cells from blood. The CDR3 nucleotides are TGCGCCAGCAGCCAAAGCGGGAGTTTGTACGAGCAGTACTTC. Its protein product is CASSQSGSLYEQYF.